The T cell receptor beta chain under discussion was sequenced for a study of blood T cell repertoires in COVID-19. Study at large: Acute and convalescent COVID-19 specimens originated in the United States, Italy and Spain. In each case, the material was cDNA or gDNA derived from T cells, B-cell-depleted T cells, or PBMCs.

Per the original methods: Counts of nucleated cells, estimated from reference gene primer amplification, were obtained. Some clones are missing from TCRdb's copy, which holds only in-frame ones; the method was immunoSEQ multiplex PCR. V and J calls and clone size are as listed in that table; D and trimming were resolved from the DNA. The table lists around 180,000 clones, around 89% of them singletons. The V gene's germline CDR1 is SGHTA and CDR2 FQGTGA. The CDR3 totals 15 residues. Trimming took 1 base from V and 4 from J, leaving 12 bases between them. This chain uses TRBV7-3 with TRBJ2-3; D possibly corresponds to TRBD1 (5 bases). Sequencing input: peripheral blood. This clonotype originated in a man between 60 and 75 years old with acute or convalescent COVID-19. This chain's CDR3 is CASSLRGLGSDTQYF. The CDR3 bases are TGTGCCAGCAGCTTAAGGGGCTTAGGGTCAGATACGCAGTATTTT.